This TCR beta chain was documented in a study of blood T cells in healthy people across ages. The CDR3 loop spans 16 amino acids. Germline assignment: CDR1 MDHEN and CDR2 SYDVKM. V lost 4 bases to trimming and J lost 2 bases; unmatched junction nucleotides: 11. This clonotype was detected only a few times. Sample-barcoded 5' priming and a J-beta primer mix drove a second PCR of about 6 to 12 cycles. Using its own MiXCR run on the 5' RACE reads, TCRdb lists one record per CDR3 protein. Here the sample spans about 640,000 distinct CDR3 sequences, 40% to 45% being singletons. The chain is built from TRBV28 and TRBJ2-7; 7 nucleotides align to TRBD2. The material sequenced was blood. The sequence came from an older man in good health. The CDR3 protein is CASSSGGRAGTYEQYF. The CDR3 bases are TGTGCCAGCAGTTCTGGTGGGCGAGCGGGGACCTACGAGCAGTACTTC.